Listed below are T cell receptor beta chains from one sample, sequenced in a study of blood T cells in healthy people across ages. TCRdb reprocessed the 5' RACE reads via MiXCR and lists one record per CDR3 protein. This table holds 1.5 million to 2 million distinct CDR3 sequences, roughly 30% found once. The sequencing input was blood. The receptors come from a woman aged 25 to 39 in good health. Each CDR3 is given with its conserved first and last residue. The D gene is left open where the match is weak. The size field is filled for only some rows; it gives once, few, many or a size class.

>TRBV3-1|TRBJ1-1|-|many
TGTGCCAGCAGTCAAGTGGGGGTAAACACTGAAGCTTTCTTT
CASSQVGVNTEAFF
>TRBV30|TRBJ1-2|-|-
TGTGCCCGGAGCGAATCGCAGGGGGGCTACACCTTC
CARSESQGGYTF
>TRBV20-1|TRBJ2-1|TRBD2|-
TGCAGTGCTAGATCCCCCTCGGGGGGTTGGGAGCAGTTCTTC
CSARSPSGGWEQFF
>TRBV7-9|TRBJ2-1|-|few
TGTGCCAGCAGCGATACCGGGACACCCTCGCGTGAGCAGTTCTTC
CASSDTGTPSREQFF
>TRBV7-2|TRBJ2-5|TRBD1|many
TGTGCCAGCAGCTCACGACAGGGATATGACCAAGAGACCCAGTACTTC
CASSSRQGYDQETQYF
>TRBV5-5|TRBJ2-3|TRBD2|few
TGTGCCAGCAGCTTGGCCAATTTAGCGGGCCGCACAGATACGCAGTATTTT
CASSLANLAGRTDTQYF
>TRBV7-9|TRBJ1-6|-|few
TGTGCCAGCAGCTTTGGGGGGAACGGTTCACCCCTCCACTTT
CASSFGGNGSPLHF
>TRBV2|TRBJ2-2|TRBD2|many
TGTGCCAGCAGTGGATTTAGCGGGGGGGCCTCCGGGGAGCTGTTTTTT
CASSGFSGGASGELFF
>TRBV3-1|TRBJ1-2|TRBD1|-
TGTGCCAGCGGCCAAGGGGGACAGCGCCACTATGGCTACACCTTC
CASGQGGQRHYGYTF
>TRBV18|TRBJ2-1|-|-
TGTGCCAGCTCAGCGTCCTGGGGCAATGAGCAGTTCTTC
CASSASWGNEQFF
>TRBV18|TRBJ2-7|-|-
TGTGCCAGCTCAGAGGGACCAAAATCCTACGAGCAGTACTTC
CASSEGPKSYEQYF
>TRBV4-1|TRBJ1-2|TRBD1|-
TGCGCCAGCAGCCAAGATTGGGACAGGGCGAACTATGGCTACACCTTC
CASSQDWDRANYGYTF
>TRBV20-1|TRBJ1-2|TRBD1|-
TGCAGTGCTAGAGAAACAGGGGGGAGAGACTATGGCTACACCTTC
CSARETGGRDYGYTF
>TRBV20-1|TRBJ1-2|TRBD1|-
TGCAGTGTACCGGGACAGGGTAACTATGGCCACACCTTC
CSVPGQGNYGHTF
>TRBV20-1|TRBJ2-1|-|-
TGCAGTGCTAGAGATCCTGGCGGGAAATACAATGAGCAGTTCTTC
CSARDPGGKYNEQFF
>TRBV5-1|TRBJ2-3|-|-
TGCGCCAGCAGCCACTACCGGGACACCTACACAGATACGCAGTATTTT
CASSHYRDTYTDTQYF
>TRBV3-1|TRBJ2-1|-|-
TGTGCCAGCAGCCCCGGACGAGGGCGGATCGGGGGTGAGCAGTTCTTC
CASSPGRGRIGGEQFF
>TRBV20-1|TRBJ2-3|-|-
TGCAGTGCTAGAGGGAACCTAGCGACGATTTTCCGGACAGATACGCAGTATTTT
CSARGNLATIFRTDTQYF
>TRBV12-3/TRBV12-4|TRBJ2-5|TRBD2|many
TGTGCCAGCGGACCGATTAGCGGGAGCCAGTACTTC
CASGPISGSQYF
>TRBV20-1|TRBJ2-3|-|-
TGCAGTGCTAGAGATCCTTGGGGGGGCGCGTTAGATACGCAGTATTTT
CSARDPWGGALDTQYF
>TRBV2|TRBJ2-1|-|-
TGTGCCAGCAGTGAAGCAGGTTTCTCATACAATGAGCAGTTCTTC
CASSEAGFSYNEQFF
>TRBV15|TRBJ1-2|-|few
TGTGCCACCAGCAGAGATCAGGCAGGGAACTATGGCTACACCTTC
CATSRDQAGNYGYTF
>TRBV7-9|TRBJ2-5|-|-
TGTGCCAGCAGCTCCTACGGGACCGGCCAAGAGACCCAGTACTTC
CASSSYGTGQETQYF
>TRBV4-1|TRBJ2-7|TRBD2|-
TGCGCCAGCAGCCAAGGGGGGACTAACACCGAGCAGTACTTC
CASSQGGTNTEQYF
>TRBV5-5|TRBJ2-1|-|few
TGTGCCAGCAGCCCGCTTGGCAGCGAACGATCTAATGAGCAGTTCTTC
CASSPLGSERSNEQFF
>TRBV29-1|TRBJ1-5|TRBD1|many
TGCAGCGTTGGGCAGGGGGCTGATCAGCCCCAGCATTTT
CSVGQGADQPQHF
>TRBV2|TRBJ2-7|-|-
TGTGCCGGCAGTGGGGGGGCGCAAACCTACGAGCAGTACTTC
CAGSGGAQTYEQYF
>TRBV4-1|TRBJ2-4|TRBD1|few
TGCGCCAGCAGCCACCCCCGACAGGGTCTTAGGGAGCAGTACTTC
CASSHPRQGLREQYF
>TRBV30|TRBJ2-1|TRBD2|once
TGTGCCTGGGAGGCGGGAGGGAAGACCCAGTTCTTC
CAWEAGGKTQFF
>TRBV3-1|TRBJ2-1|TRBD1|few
TGTGCCAGCAGCCGCAGACAGGGGTCCGATGAGCAGTTCTTC
CASSRRQGSDEQFF
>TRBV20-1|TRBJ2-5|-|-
TGCAGTGCTAGCCAACTAGACGGGCCCCAAGAGACCCAGTACTTC
CSASQLDGPQETQYF
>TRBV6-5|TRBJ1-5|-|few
TGTGCCAGCAGTTACGGAGGGATCGGCCAGCCCCAGCATTTT
CASSYGGIGQPQHF
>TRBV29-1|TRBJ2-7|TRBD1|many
TGCAGCACAACCGGGACAGGGGGCGTCGAGCAGTACTTC
CSTTGTGGVEQYF
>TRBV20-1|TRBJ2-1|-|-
TGCAGTGCTAGCTCGGCAGGGGCAGTGGCGATGTCCTACAATGAGCAGTTCTTC
CSASSAGAVAMSYNEQFF
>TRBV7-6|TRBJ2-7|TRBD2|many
TGTGCCAGCAGCTTAGTCGGGGGGAGAGCCTACGAGCAGTACTTC
CASSLVGGRAYEQYF
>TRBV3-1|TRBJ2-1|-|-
TGTGCCAGCAGCCAAGAGCCTACTTACTGGAATGAGCAGTTCTTC
CASSQEPTYWNEQFF
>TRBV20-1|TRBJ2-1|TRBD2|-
TGCAGTGCTCAAAAACTAGCGGGGTCCTACAATGAGCAGTTCTTC
CSAQKLAGSYNEQFF
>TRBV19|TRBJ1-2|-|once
TGTGCCAGTAGAGACCGCTTCGGCGATGGCTACACCTTC
CASRDRFGDGYTF
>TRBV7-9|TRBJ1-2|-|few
TGTGCCAGCAGCTTGGCAACGGGGGCGGTTGGCTACACCTTC
CASSLATGAVGYTF
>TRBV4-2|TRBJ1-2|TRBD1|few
TGTGCCAGCAGCCCCAGGGGGGTGACTTCCTCACTTAACTATGGCTACACCTTC
CASSPRGVTSSLNYGYTF
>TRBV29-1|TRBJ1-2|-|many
TGCAGCGGCGGGGGCACTGAGGGCTACACCTTC
CSGGGTEGYTF
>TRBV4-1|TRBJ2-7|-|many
TGCGCCAGCAGCCTGGGCGAGGACTTAACCCACTACGAGCAGTACTTC
CASSLGEDLTHYEQYF
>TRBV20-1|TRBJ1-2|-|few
TGCAGTGCTAGACGAGGGGGCTATGGCTACACCTTC
CSARRGGYGYTF
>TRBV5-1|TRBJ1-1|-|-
TGCGCCAGCAGCTTGACAGTAACACTAAATCCGAACACTGAAGCTTTCTTT
CASSLTVTLNPNTEAFF
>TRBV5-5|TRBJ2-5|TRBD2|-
TGTGCCAGCAGCTCCGAGCGGGGAGCTGGAGAGACCCAGTACTTC
CASSSERGAGETQYF